This record looks at one T cell receptor (beta chain) sequence and its context. This entry is derived from a study of blood T cell repertoires in COVID-19. About the study: The analysed material was cDNA or gDNA that came from T cells, B-cell-depleted T cells, or PBMCs.

How the authors handled the data: For nucleated cells, counts were estimated from reference gene primer amplification. Sequencing used immunoSEQ multiplex PCR; TCRdb keeps in-frame clones, though not all of them. V, J and clone size are taken as reported in that table, and D and trimming were inferred from the DNA itself. The profile covers 55,000 to 65,000 clones, with roughly 87% appearing a single time and roughly 9.1% taken by the ten largest. V lost 6 bases and J lost 0, with 12 bases in between. This CDR3 comprises 15 residues. Looked up from germline, CDR1 is MRHNA and CDR2 is SNTAGT. The sample consisted of peripheral blood. This clonotype was sampled from a human donor with acute or convalescent COVID-19. The donor label of this sample is uncertain. The chain couples TRBV6-4 to TRBJ2-1; D is ambiguous. The CDR3 protein is CASSLVQSSYNEQFF. The CDR3 bases are TGTGCCAGCAGCCTAGTGCAAAGCTCCTACAATGAGCAGTTCTTC.